The 32 T cell receptor beta chains below were found in one sample sequenced in a study of cytomegalovirus exposure and HLA in healthy donors. 60 Vbeta and 13 Jbeta primers were used in PCR. Here immunoSEQ multiplex PCR was the method, and the copy in TCRdb shows in-frame clones only, minus some. The sample gives around 190,000 clones, roughly 77% of which show up once; 1.6% is in the top ten. The specimen was PBMCs. The origin of the receptors is a woman aged 45-60 years in good health and CMV-seronegative.

The chain employs TRBV5-6 and TRBJ2-7; maybe TRBD2 (6 bases). Trimming pared 4 bases from V and 3 bases from J, leaving 20 bases between. CDR1 is SGHDT and CDR2 is YYEEEE in the germline V gene. CDR3 length: 16 residues. DNA of the CDR3: TGTGCCAGCAGCCCCTGGGGCCCGGGACTCCGCTACGAGCAGTACTTC. As protein: CASSPWGPGLRYEQYF.

The V call is TRBV10-1, the J call TRBJ1-1; perhaps TRBD1 as D (5 bases). There are 12 residues in the CDR3. CDR1 and CDR2 (germline): WNHNN, SYGVQD (reference sequence). Trimming left V 8 bases short and J 4 bases short, with 11 bases between. CDR3 DNA sequence: TGCGCCAGCCGGGTCAGGGTCACTGAAGCTTTCTTT. This translates into CASRVRVTEAFF.

The chain combines TRBV29-1 with TRBJ2-3; weak D call: TRBD2 (6 bases). V lost 1 base, J lost 4 bases, and 12 bases lay in between. The CDR3 spans 14 residues. Looked up from germline, CDR1 is SQVTM and CDR2 is ANQGSEA. The CDR3 coding sequence is TGCAGCGTTGAAGGTGGGGGGAATGCAGATACGCAGTATTTT. This encodes CSVEGGGNADTQYF.

In its sample, this clone was seen a few times. The chain is built from TRBV6-5 and TRBJ1-4; 9 bases align to TRBD1. CDR3 length equals 15 residues. Germline CDR1 MNHEY, CDR2 SVGAGI. The V segment lost 4 bases and the J segment 6 bases; nucleotides outside the gene matches: 6. The CDR3 coding sequence is TGTGCCAGCAGTTCCCCACAGGGGGCGGATGAAAAACTGTTTTTT. Translation gives CASSSPQGADEKLFF.

The chain uses TRBV4-1 and TRBJ2-5, with TRBD2 matching 8 bases. CDR1 MGHRA and CDR2 YSYEKL come from the germline V gene. Trimming took 1 base from V and 3 from J; bases not matched to a gene: 4. The CDR3 sequence is 15 residues long. CDR3 nucleotide sequence: TGCGCCAGCAGCCAAGGTTGGACTAGCAAAGAGACCCAGTACTTC. Its protein is CASSQGWTSKETQYF.

The V call is TRBV5-4, the J call TRBJ2-3; 7 bases map to TRBD1. From germline, CDR1 is SGHNT and CDR2 YYREEE (reference sequence). The length of the CDR3 is 15 residues. The J segment lost 1 base and the V segment lost 0 bases, leaving 2 bases of the junction unmatched. CDR3 nucleotides: TGTGCCAGCAGCTTGGTAGGGGGCGGCACAGATACGCAGTATTTT. Its protein product is CASSLVGGGTDTQYF.

This clone was detected a few times. CDR3 sequence reads: CASAGRGYTF. CDR3 sequence (DNA): TGTGCCAGCGCGGGACGGGGCTACACCTTC. J is TRBJ1-2 and V is TRBV2; D is possibly TRBD1 (5 bases). Trimming removed 8 bases at V and 8 bases at J, with 9 bases between. The CDR3 is 10 residues long. CDR1 is SNHLY, CDR2 FYNNEI, per germline. Together with reference TRBV2 and TRBJ1-2, the CDR3 gives the full variable domain: EPEVTQTPSHQVTQMGQEVILRCVPISNHLYFYWYRQILGQKVEFLVSFYNNEISEKSEIFDDQFSVERPDGSNFTLKIRSTKLEDSAMYFCASAGRGYTFGSGTRLTVV.

The chain combines TRBV5-8 with TRBJ2-4; D is uncertain. Between the trimmed V and J ends, which lost 4 bases and 0 bases, there was a span of 8 bases. The CDR3 has 14 amino acids. Germline values: CDR1 SGHTS, CDR2 YDEGEE. CDR3 DNA: TGTGCCAGCAGCCCCCGACTAGCCAAAAACATTCAGTACTTC. It specifies CASSPRLAKNIQYF.

This chain uses TRBV4-3 with TRBJ2-7, with D maybe TRBD2 (6 bases). The CDR3 sequence is 14 residues long. Trimming took 1 base from V and 3 from J, leaving 10 bases between them. Germline CDR1 reads LGHNA; CDR2 reads YSLEER. For the CDR3, the DNA is TGCGCCAGCAGCCAAGGGCAGGGACTCTACGAGCAGTACTTC. It yields the protein CASSQGQGLYEQYF.

The chain is built from TRBV9 and TRBJ2-5; D is possibly TRBD1 (6 bases). Trimming took 3 bases from V and 4 from J, leaving 19 bases between them. Germline-derived CDR1 and CDR2 are SGDLS and YYNGEE. The CDR3 runs to 16 residues. The CDR3 spells CASSGYRDGMGETQYF. CDR3 nucleotide sequence: TGTGCCAGCAGCGGATACAGGGATGGGATGGGAGAGACCCAGTACTTC.

This chain uses TRBV7-6 with TRBJ1-2; D is unclear. With 3 bases removed from V and 2 bases from J, the gap between germline ends came to 7 bases. Germline CDR1 SGHVS, CDR2 FNYEAQ. The CDR3 is 13 amino acids. The CDR3: CASSFGSNYGYTF. The CDR3 DNA reads TGTGCCAGCAGCTTCGGGTCAAACTATGGCTACACCTTC.

The J gene is TRBJ2-7, the V gene TRBV12-1; TRBD1 was called by the table and not checked on the DNA. TRBV12-1 is listed as a pseudogene. This CDR3 comprises 15 residues. In DNA form, the CDR3 reads TGTGCCAGCAGCTTGTTCGGACAGGGGGGGTACGAGCAGTACTTC. It yields the protein CASSLFGQGGYEQYF.

V and J are TRBV9 and TRBJ2-5, with D possibly TRBD1 on 6 matching bases. Trimming left V 3 bases short and J 9 bases short, with 15 bases between. Germline lookup yields CDR1 SGDLS and CDR2 YYNGEE. The CDR3 spans 13 residues. The CDR3 DNA sequence: TGTGCCAGCAGCGACCGGGGTCCAGGGGCCCAGTACTTC. Translated, it gives CASSDRGPGAQYF.

The V call is TRBV7-9, the J call TRBJ2-7; 9 nucleotides agree with TRBD1. The CDR3 spans 17 residues. The junction had 16 bases not matched to a gene; V was cut back by 4 bases and J by 6 bases. Germline CDR1 and CDR2: SEHNR and FQNEAQ (reference sequence). CDR3: CASSSGQGKVGHGEQYF. CDR3 nucleotides: TGTGCCAGCAGCTCCGGACAGGGGAAAGTTGGGCACGGCGAGCAGTACTTC.

The chain links TRBV9 to TRBJ2-5; a possible D gene is TRBD2 (5 bases). The germline V and J ends were trimmed by 0 bases and 5 bases, with 11 bases remaining between them. This CDR3 comprises 14 residues. CDR1 SGDLS and CDR2 YYNGEE come from the germline V gene. CDR3 coding DNA: TGTGCCAGCAGCGTAGGTAGGGAGCTGGAGACCCAGTACTTC. This sequence encodes CASSVGRELETQYF.

The chain links TRBV7-9 to TRBJ1-1; D ambiguous. From germline, CDR1 is SEHNR and CDR2 FQNEAQ (reference sequence). V gave up 3 bases and J gave up 6 bases, with 17 bases separating them. The CDR3 is made up of 15 amino acids. This chain's CDR3 is CASSFPRDTSPEAFF. CDR3 in DNA: TGTGCCAGCAGCTTCCCACGGGATACCTCCCCTGAAGCTTTCTTT.

This clone came up a few times. The rearrangement uses TRBV29-1 and TRBJ2-3; 9 bases line up with TRBD2. The CDR3 sequence is 18 residues long. With V trimmed by 3 bases and J by 4 bases, 17 bases remained unmatched. The V gene's germline CDR1 is SQVTM and CDR2 ANQGSEA. Here the CDR3 reads CSVDLATSGLAWADTQYF. Written as DNA, the CDR3 is TGCAGCGTTGATCTGGCCACCTCGGGACTAGCTTGGGCAGATACGCAGTATTTT.

The rearrangement uses TRBV4-3 and TRBJ2-1; perhaps TRBD2 as D (5 bases). The length of the CDR3 is 13 residues. Germline V gene data show CDR1 as LGHNA and CDR2 as YSLEER. V lost 0 bases and J lost 9, with 9 bases in between. CDR3 coding DNA: TGCGCCAGCAGCCAAGAGAGGGCGGTTGAGCAGTTCTTC. Translation: CASSQERAVEQFF.

Concerning this clone itself: One end of the junction varies from germline; a read error may be responsible. The chain joins TRBV7-7 to TRBJ2-1; 15 bases fit TRBD2. CDR1 is SSHAT and CDR2 is FNYEAQ in the germline V gene (reference sequence). CDR3 length: 13 residues. CDR3 sequence (DNA): TGTGCTAGCAGCATAGGACTAGCGGGAGGGTTGATCTTC. Translated: CASSIGLAGGLIF. The full variable domain, rest sourced from reference TRBV7-7 and TRBJ2-1, is GAGVSQSPRYKVTKRGQDVTLRCDPISSHATLYWYQQALGQGPEFLTYFNYEAQPDKSGLPSDRFSAERPEGSISTLTIQRTEQRDSAMYRCASSIGLAGGLIFGPGTRLTVL.

In the case of this clone: Other nucleotide sequences in the sample specify the same CDR3. V usage is TRBV13 and J usage is TRBJ2-7; the D gene is possibly TRBD1 (6 bases). Germline V gene lookup returns CDR1 PRHDT and CDR2 FYEKMQ (reference sequence). Deletions cut 1 base from V and 0 bases from J, with 13 bases between. This CDR3 region has 16 residues. CDR3 coding DNA: TGTGCCAGCAGCTTAGTCGGCCAGGGGTTCTCCTACGAGCAGTACTTC. Residues: CASSLVGQGFSYEQYF.

The chain employs TRBV5-4 and TRBJ2-7; D is possibly TRBD1 (5 bases). The CDR3 spans 16 residues. Trimming stripped 4 bases from V and 4 bases from J, with 21 bases between. Per germline, CDR1 SGHNT and CDR2 YYREEE (reference sequence). CDR3 sequence reads: CASSPRAGISIYEQYF. DNA of the CDR3: TGTGCCAGCAGCCCCCGGGCAGGGATCTCGATTTACGAGCAGTACTTC. Together with reference TRBV5-4 and TRBJ2-7, the CDR3 gives the full variable domain: ETGVTQSPTHLIKTRGQQVTLRCSSQSGHNTVSWYQQALGQGPQFIFQYYREEENGRGNFPPRFSGLQFPNYSSELNVNALELDDSALYLCASSPRAGISIYEQYFGPGTRLTVT.

This rearrangement joins TRBV5-5 to TRBJ2-2, with D possibly TRBD2 on 5 matching bases. This CDR3 comprises 16 residues. Germline CDR1 and CDR2: SGHKS and YYEKEE (reference sequence). Deletions cut 2 bases from V and 5 bases from J, with 16 bases between. Here the CDR3 reads CASSFRTPETTGELFF. CDR3 sequence (DNA): TGTGCCAGCAGCTTCAGGACTCCCGAGACGACCGGGGAGCTGTTTTTT. Together with reference TRBV5-5 and TRBJ2-2, the CDR3 gives the full variable domain: DAGVTQSPTHLIKTRGQQVTLRCSPISGHKSVSWYQQVLGQGPQFIFQYYEKEERGRGNFPDRFSARQFPNYSSELNVNALLLGDSALYLCASSFRTPETTGELFFGEGSRLTVL.

A single count supports this clone. V usage is TRBV4-2 and J usage is TRBJ2-1; TRBD2 matches at 11 bases. The CDR3 contains 17 residues. Per germline, CDR1 LGHNA and CDR2 YNFKEQ. V was pared by 6 bases and J by 7 bases, with 14 bases of the junction left unmatched. The CDR3 DNA is TGTGCCAGCAGACCGACTAGCGGGATGTTAAGGGGGAATGAGCAGTTCTTC. This encodes CASRPTSGMLRGNEQFF.

The V gene is TRBV7-3, the J gene TRBJ2-5; D is possibly TRBD2 (5 bases). The CDR3 totals 15 residues. CDR1 is SGHTA and CDR2 is FQGTGA in the germline V gene. Trimming left V 2 bases short and J 2 bases short, with 12 bases between. CDR3 residues: CASSLVSGGQETQYF. The CDR3 DNA is TGTGCCAGCAGCTTAGTCTCGGGCGGGCAAGAGACCCAGTACTTC.

The sample holds a few counts of this clone. The chain is built from TRBV27 and TRBJ1-6, with TRBD1 as a possible D gene (6 bases). CDR3 size: 14 residues. Trimming pared 7 bases from V and 9 bases from J, leaving 16 bases between. The germline V gene has CDR1 MNHEY and CDR2 SMNVEV (reference sequence). CDR3 in amino acids: CASKGETRGSPLHF. For the CDR3, the DNA is TGTGCCAGCAAGGGGGAAACCAGGGGTTCACCCCTCCACTTT.

The chain links TRBV21-1 to TRBJ2-7; TRBD2 is the table's D call, not checked against the DNA. TRBV21-1 corresponds to a pseudogene. The CDR3 spans 15 residues. CDR3 coding DNA: TGTGCCAGCACCCACGGGGAAGTGGGCAGGCACGAGCAGTACTTC. Its translation: CASTHGEVGRHEQYF.

The V gene is TRBV7-3, the J gene TRBJ2-5, with 10 bases lining up with TRBD2. This CDR3 is built from 17 residues. After removal of 8 bases from V and 5 bases from J, the junction contained 17 bases not matched to a gene. CDR1 is SGHTA and CDR2 is FQGTGA in the germline V gene. CDR3 sequence reads: CASAAAGLAGAKETQYF. DNA of the CDR3: TGTGCCAGCGCTGCGGCTGGGCTAGCGGGAGCGAAGGAGACCCAGTACTTC.

The sample holds one count of this clone. The chain has TRBV7-6 and TRBJ2-1, with D maybe TRBD2 (6 bases). V lost 3 bases and J 13 bases, leaving 16 bases between the germline ends. Germline-derived CDR1 and CDR2 are SGHVS and FNYEAQ. This CDR3 has 13 amino acids. CDR3 residues: CASSFRIWGEQFF. The CDR3 region has the DNA TGTGCCAGCAGCTTCCGCATCTGGGGGGAACAGTTCTTC. The variable domain in full, with the rest retrieved from reference TRBV7-6 and TRBJ2-1, is GAGVSQSPRYKVTKRGQDVALRCDPISGHVSLYWYRQALGQGPEFLTYFNYEAQQDKSGLPNDRFSAERPEGSISTLTIQRTEQRDSAMYRCASSFRIWGEQFFGPGTRLTVL.

CDR3 DNA sequence: TGTGCTAGACGGTCATGCGATGAGCAGTTCTTC. This translates into CARRSCDEQFF. V is TRBV12-5 and J is TRBJ2-1; no clear D gene. The CDR3 loop spans 11 amino acids. Germline V gene sequence: CDR1 LGHNT, CDR2 FRNRAP. V lost 9 bases to trimming and J lost 8 bases, with 11 bases between them.

V and J are TRBV30 and TRBJ1-1, with 7 bases matching TRBD1. This CDR3 comprises 14 residues. V was clipped by 3 bases and J by 5 bases; unmatched bases: 9. The germline CDR1 and CDR2 sequences are GTSNPN and SVGIG (reference sequence). The chain's CDR3 is CAWSRGRGRTEAFF. CDR3 sequence (DNA): TGTGCCTGGAGCAGGGGTAGGGGGCGGACTGAAGCTTTCTTT.

The sample holds a few counts of this clone. This rearrangement joins TRBV5-1 to TRBJ1-1; D possibly corresponds to TRBD1 (5 bases). The CDR3 is made up of 14 amino acids. V gave up 4 bases and J gave up 10 bases, with 20 bases separating them. Germline V CDR1 and CDR2: SGHRS, YFSETQ. DNA of the CDR3: TGCGCCAGCAGCACCACCACACCAGCCCAGGGAGCTTTCTTT. This sequence encodes CASSTTTPAQGAFF. Full variable domain (outside the CDR3, taken from reference TRBV5-1 and TRBJ1-1): KAGVTQTPRYLIKTRGQQVTLSCSPISGHRSVSWYQQTPGQGLQFLFEYFSETQRNKGNFPGRFSGRQFSNSRSEMNVSTLELGDSALYLCASSTTTPAQGAFFGQGTRLTVV.

The chain links TRBV11-3 to TRBJ2-3, with a tentative D call TRBD2 (6 bases). The V gene lost 3 bases and the J gene lost 0 bases, with 13 bases spanning the gap. Germline CDR1 is SGHNT and CDR2 is YENEEA. The CDR3 covers 16 residues. DNA of the CDR3: TGTGCCAGCAGCTTGGAGGGACCCCCTAGCACAGATACGCAGTATTTT. Its translation is CASSLEGPPSTDTQYF.